This T cell receptor beta chain derives from a study of post-analysis software for immune sequencing data. Study information: Some patients lacked subtype; others had relapsing-remitting, secondary progressive or progressive-relapsing disease. Notes on the study in general: Controls had lower frequencies than patients of about 5 TRBV segments, which included TRBV5-6, TRBV5-1 and TRBV20-1. Same-batch preparations were strongly co-clustered by F measure.

Germline assignment: CDR1 SGHRS and CDR2 YFSETQ. CDR3 length: 16 residues. V gave up 4 bases and J gave up 2 bases, with 18 bases separating them. Included in the TCR beta cDNA libraries were unique molecular identifiers. TCRdb analysed the PCR reads with MiXCR anew, one entry per CDR3 protein. The table lists 750,000 to 900,000 distinct CDR3 sequences, roughly 46% of them singletons. About this clonotype: The antigen is undetermined.

V is TRBV5-1 and J is TRBJ2-5, with a tentative D call TRBD2 (6 bases). The receptor was derived from a girl aged 10-17 years with multiple sclerosis. The source material was blood. This CDR3 is CASSTGDSLGQETQYF. The CDR3 DNA reads TGCGCCAGCAGCACGGGAGACAGTCTGGGGCAAGAGACCCAGTACTTC.